The 26 T cell receptor beta chains below come from one sample, sequenced in a study of blood T cell repertoires in COVID-19. Assay used: immunoSEQ multiplex PCR; TCRdb lists only in-frame clones, some missing. The sample yields approximately 220,000 clones, 82% seen once. Input material: peripheral blood. These receptor sequences come from a woman between 70 and 85 years old with acute or convalescent COVID-19.

This chain uses TRBV10-1 with TRBJ2-1; 10 positions agree with TRBD1. V lost 0 bases to trimming and J lost 9 bases; unmatched junction nucleotides: 5. CDR3 length: 15 residues. Germline CDR1 WNHNN, CDR2 SYGVQD (reference sequence). The CDR3 is CASSESTGGRSEQFF. CDR3 in DNA: TGCGCCAGCAGTGAGTCGACAGGGGGCAGATCTGAGCAGTTCTTC.

For the CDR3, the DNA is TGTGCCAGCAGTCTCAGACCACAGGGCCTAAATGAAAAACTGTTTTTT. It codes for CASSLRPQGLNEKLFF. V usage is TRBV27 and J usage is TRBJ1-4; a weak D match, TRBD1 (6 bases). V lost 5 bases, J lost 5 bases, and 18 bases lay in between. Germline V gene data show CDR1 as MNHEY and CDR2 as SMNVEV (reference sequence). This CDR3 spans 16 amino acids. The entire variable domain, with the rest obtained from reference TRBV27 and TRBJ1-4, is as follows: EAQVTQNPRYLITVTGKKLTVTCSQNMNHEYMSWYRQDPGLGLRQIYYSMNVEVTDKGDVPEGYKVSRKEKRNFPLILESPSPNQTSLYFCASSLRPQGLNEKLFFGSGTQLSVL.

A few counts support this clone. The chain carries TRBV7-2 and TRBJ1-1, with D hard to call. V was trimmed by 1 base and J by 0 bases, leaving 12 bases between them. The CDR3 length is 16 residues. CDR1 is SGHTA, CDR2 FQGNSA, per germline. CDR3 region: CASSLEAGRLNTEAFF. CDR3 in DNA: TGTGCCAGCAGCTTAGAGGCAGGCCGTTTGAACACTGAAGCTTTCTTT. Together with reference TRBV7-2 and TRBJ1-1, the CDR3 gives the full variable domain: GAGVSQSPSNKVTEKGKDVELRCDPISGHTALYWYRQSLGQGLEFLIYFQGNSAPDKSGLPSDRFSAERTGGSVSTLTIQRTQQEDSAVYLCASSLEAGRLNTEAFFGQGTRLTVV.

The chain employs TRBV28 and TRBJ1-2; D is possibly TRBD1 (5 bases). Germline V gives CDR1 MDHEN, CDR2 SYDVKM. V lost 3 bases and J lost 4, with 15 bases in between. The CDR3 has 15 residues. CDR3 DNA: TGTGCCAGCAGTTTCGGGGGGATCGGGTTCTATGGCTACACCTTC. Its protein product is CASSFGGIGFYGYTF.

CDR3 sequence reads: CASSRTGTNSPLHF. CDR3 in DNA: TGTGCCAGCAGCCGGACAGGGACTAATTCACCCCTCCACTTT. This chain links TRBV5-5 with TRBJ1-6; TRBD1 aligns across 8 bases. From germline, CDR1 is SGHKS and CDR2 YYEKEE (reference sequence). Trimming cost V 4 bases and J 6 bases; bases outside gene matches: 3. This CDR3 spans 14 amino acids.

This chain connects TRBV9 to TRBJ2-3; TRBD2 agrees at 8 bases. V shed 4 bases, J shed 3 bases, and the junction held 13 bases outside the gene matches. The CDR3 covers 17 residues. Per the germline V gene, CDR1 is SGDLS and CDR2 is YYNGEE. CDR3: CASSTTGDTSGTDTQYF. As DNA, the CDR3 is TGTGCCAGCAGCACAACGGGGGACACTAGCGGAACAGATACGCAGTATTTT. Drawing the rest from reference TRBV9 and TRBJ2-3, the complete variable domain is DSGVTQTPKHLITATGQRVTLRCSPRSGDLSVYWYQQSLDQGLQFLIQYYNGEERAKGNILERFSAQQFPDLHSELNLSSLELGDSALYFCASSTTGDTSGTDTQYFGPGTRLTVL.

This clone was seen a handful of times. As DNA, the CDR3 is TGTGCCAGCAGCTTCGGGACAGAGGGGGTTGGTAGGACCTTC. This translates into CASSFGTEGVGRTF. The rearrangement links TRBV11-2 to TRBJ1-2; 7 bases agree with TRBD1. There are 14 residues in the CDR3. Germline values: CDR1 SGHAT, CDR2 FQNNGV. V lost 3 bases, J lost 14 bases, and 15 bases stayed unmatched.

The chain employs TRBV6-5 and TRBJ2-7; D is unclear. V lost 4 bases and J 2 bases, leaving 15 bases between the germline ends. This CDR3 has 15 amino acids. Germline lookup yields CDR1 MNHEY and CDR2 SVGAGI. The CDR3 sequence is CASSSQWANTYEQYF. CDR3 bases: TGTGCCAGCAGTTCCCAATGGGCGAACACCTACGAGCAGTACTTC.

J is TRBJ1-2 and V is TRBV11-2; 8 bases align to TRBD1. The CDR3 is made up of 15 amino acids. With 7 bases clipped from V and 5 bases from J, the junction kept 12 bases outside the gene matches. Germline V CDR1 and CDR2: SGHAT, FQNNGV. CDR3 amino acids: CASTSWTGTIYGYTF. Written as DNA, the CDR3 is TGTGCCAGCACCTCCTGGACAGGGACAATTTATGGCTACACCTTC.

The CDR3 nucleotides are TGTGCCAGCAGCTTAGTGCGGGGACTGGGTGATAGCTATGGCTACACCTTC. The encoded protein is CASSLVRGLGDSYGYTF. The genes are TRBV7-2 and TRBJ1-2, with D perhaps TRBD1 (5 bases). The CDR3 spans 17 residues. Germline loops: CDR1 SGHTA, CDR2 FQGNSA. V lost 1 base and J lost 4, with 19 bases in between.

This chain links TRBV30 with TRBJ1-2; D is undetermined. The V gene lost 2 bases and the J gene lost 3 bases, with 13 bases spanning the gap. CDR1 is GTSNPN, CDR2 SVGIG, per germline (reference sequence). CDR3 length: 14 residues. The CDR3 loop is CAWSSAPLDYGYTF. CDR3 coding DNA: TGTGCCTGGAGTAGCGCCCCCCTCGACTATGGCTACACCTTC.

The chain has TRBV7-2 and TRBJ2-7, with 7 nucleotides matching TRBD2. The germline CDR1 and CDR2 sequences are SGHTA and FQGNSA. With V trimmed by 4 bases and J by 3 bases, 6 bases remained unmatched. CDR3 length equals 14 residues. The CDR3 is CASSSGRGVYEQYF. CDR3 DNA: TGTGCCAGCAGCTCCGGCCGGGGGGTCTACGAGCAGTACTTC.

J is TRBJ2-2 and V is TRBV19; 13 bases are shared with TRBD2. J gave up 8 bases and V 4 bases, and 22 bases lay outside the gene matches. The germline V gene encodes CDR1 LNHDA and CDR2 SQIVND (reference sequence). The CDR3 is 21 amino acids. The CDR3 protein is CASSRPALIRTSGGPPGELFF. CDR3 DNA sequence: TGTGCCAGTAGTAGACCCGCTCTTATCCGGACTAGCGGGGGCCCCCCGGGGGAGCTGTTTTTT.

The J gene is TRBJ2-7, the V gene TRBV28, with 10 bases aligning to TRBD1. V lost 5 bases, J lost 2 bases, and 9 bases stayed unmatched. CDR1 MDHEN and CDR2 SYDVKM come from the germline V gene. CDR3 length: 16 residues. CDR3 residues: CASSTPRQGATYEQYF. CDR3 bases: TGTGCCAGCAGTACCCCCAGACAGGGGGCAACCTACGAGCAGTACTTC.

The genes are TRBV6-2 or TRBV6-3 and TRBJ2-2, with TRBD1 identical over 9 bases. Looked up from germline, CDR1 is MNHEY and CDR2 is SVGEGT. The CDR3 covers 16 residues. The V gene end was trimmed by 4 bases and the J gene end by 4 bases; junction bases not matched to a gene: 7. The CDR3: CASSSPGQGLTGELFF. In DNA form, the CDR3 reads TGTGCCAGCAGTTCACCGGGACAGGGACTCACCGGGGAGCTGTTTTTT.

This chain connects TRBV28 to TRBJ1-2; D remains unclear. CDR1 is MDHEN, CDR2 SYDVKM, per germline. V shed 3 bases and J shed 8 bases, with 10 bases lying between them. This CDR3 region has 12 residues. DNA for the CDR3: TGTGCCAGCAGTTTGTGGAGAGACGGCTACACCTTC. The encoded protein is CASSLWRDGYTF.

V gene TRBV2 combines with J gene TRBJ2-1, with TRBD2 identical over 13 bases. The CDR3 extends over 15 amino acids. Trimming cost V 1 base and J 8 bases; bases outside gene matches: 2. Germline V gene sequence: CDR1 SNHLY, CDR2 FYNNEI. The CDR3 bases are TGTGCCAGCAGTGAAGTCGGACTAGCGGGGGATGAGCAGTTCTTC. Translating gives CASSEVGLAGDEQFF.

The chain carries TRBV20-1 and TRBJ1-2; TRBD1 aligns across 7 bases. CDR1 is DFQATT, CDR2 SNEGSKA, per germline (reference sequence). The junction had 4 bases not matched to a gene; V was cut back by 5 bases and J by 7 bases. The CDR3 sequence is 11 residues long. DNA for the CDR3: TGCAGTGCTTCCACAGGGGTTGGCTACACCTTC. Its protein product is CSASTGVGYTF.

This chain links TRBV28 with TRBJ2-1, with a tentative D call TRBD1 (5 bases). Trimming shortened V by 4 bases and J by 4 bases, and 20 bases separated the two germline ends. CDR3 size: 17 residues. CDR1 is MDHEN, CDR2 SYDVKM, per germline. The CDR3 sequence: CASSSPSQGLVYNEQFF. DNA for the CDR3: TGTGCCAGCAGTTCACCCTCCCAGGGTCTAGTATACAATGAGCAGTTCTTC.

The chain couples TRBV27 to TRBJ1-4; TRBD1 matches 7 bases. V shed 8 bases, J shed 0 bases, and the junction held 21 bases outside the gene matches. Germline assignment: CDR1 MNHEY and CDR2 SMNVEV (reference sequence). The CDR3 loop spans 20 amino acids. CDR3 nucleotides: TGTGCCAGCTTTGGCACGGTCCGGGACAGAAATATGGCAACTAATGAAAAACTGTTTTTT. Encoded protein: CASFGTVRDRNMATNEKLFF.

V is TRBV10-2 and J is TRBJ1-2; D is unclear. The CDR3 has 14 residues. The germline V gene encodes CDR1 WSHSY and CDR2 SAAADI. V dropped 2 bases and J dropped 8 bases, with 15 bases sitting between them. CDR3 sequence (DNA): TGCGCCAGCAGTGAGACCACTCGTCGGTCAGGCTACACCTTC. Protein sequence: CASSETTRRSGYTF.

The chain recombines TRBV6-4 with TRBJ1-4; D is ambiguous. V gave up 2 bases and J gave up 0 bases, with 10 bases separating them. From germline, CDR1 is MRHNA and CDR2 SNTAGT. CDR3 length: 16 residues. In nucleotides, the CDR3 is TGTGCCAGCAGTGACGGAGGGCACGCAACTAATGAAAAACTGTTTTTT. Its translation: CASSDGGHATNEKLFF.

This clone was seen more than once but under ten times. The chain carries TRBV29-1 and TRBJ1-4; maybe TRBD1 (5 bases). This CDR3 spans 13 amino acids. The ends were cut back, 7 bases at V and 3 bases at J, with 12 bases in the middle. Germline lookup yields CDR1 SQVTM and CDR2 ANQGSEA. This CDR3 reads CSARQSSNEKLFF. CDR3 nucleotides: TGCAGCGCTAGACAGAGTTCTAATGAAAAACTGTTTTTT.

The V gene is TRBV7-8, the J gene TRBJ2-1; D call uncertain. Germline CDR1 reads SGHVS; CDR2 reads FQNEAQ. The CDR3 is 10 residues long. V lost 8 bases and J lost 9, with 8 bases in between. The CDR3 DNA reads as TGTGCCAGCGGCCAGCTTGAGCAGTTCTTC. Amino acids: CASGQLEQFF.

Only a few counts were recorded for this clone. The V call is TRBV9, the J call TRBJ1-1; possibly TRBD1 for D (5 bases). Germline CDR1 reads SGDLS; CDR2 reads YYNGEE. Trimming took off 2 bases at V and 1 base at J, with 12 bases between the two ends. The CDR3 is 15 residues long. CDR3 nucleotides: TGTGCCAGCAGCGTTTTGGGGCAGCCGAACACTGAAGCTTTCTTT. It codes for CASSVLGQPNTEAFF.

The V gene is TRBV6-5, the J gene TRBJ1-1; D not resolved. The germline V gene encodes CDR1 MNHEY and CDR2 SVGAGI. The CDR3 sequence is 14 residues long. V dropped 8 bases and J dropped 1 base, with 14 bases sitting between them. As DNA, the CDR3 is TGTGCCAGCCGTAGAAACAGAGAGAACACTGAAGCTTTCTTT. This translates into CASRRNRENTEAFF.